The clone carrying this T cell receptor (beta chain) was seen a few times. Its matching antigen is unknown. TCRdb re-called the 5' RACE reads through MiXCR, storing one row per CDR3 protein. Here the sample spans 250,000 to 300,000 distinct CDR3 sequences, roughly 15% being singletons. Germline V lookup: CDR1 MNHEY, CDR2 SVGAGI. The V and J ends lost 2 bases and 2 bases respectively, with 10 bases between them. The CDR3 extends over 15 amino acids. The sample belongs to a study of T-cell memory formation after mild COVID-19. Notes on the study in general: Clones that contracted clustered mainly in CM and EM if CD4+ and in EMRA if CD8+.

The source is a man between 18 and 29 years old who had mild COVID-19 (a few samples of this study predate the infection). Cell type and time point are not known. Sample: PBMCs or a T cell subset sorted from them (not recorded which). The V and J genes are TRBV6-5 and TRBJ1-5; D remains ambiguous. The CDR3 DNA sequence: TGTGCCAGCAGTTACAGTGTAGGTGGCAATCAGCCCCAGCATTTT. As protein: CASSYSVGGNQPQHF.